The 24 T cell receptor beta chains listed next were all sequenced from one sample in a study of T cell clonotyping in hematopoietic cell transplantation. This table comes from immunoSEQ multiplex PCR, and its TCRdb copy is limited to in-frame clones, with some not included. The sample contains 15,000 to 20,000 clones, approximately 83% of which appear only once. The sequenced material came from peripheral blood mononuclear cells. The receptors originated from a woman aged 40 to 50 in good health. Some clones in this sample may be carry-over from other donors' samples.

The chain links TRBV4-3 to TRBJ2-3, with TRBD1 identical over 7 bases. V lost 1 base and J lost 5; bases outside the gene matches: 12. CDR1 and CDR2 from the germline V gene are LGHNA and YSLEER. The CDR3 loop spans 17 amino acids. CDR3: CASSQVSGGSAGDTQYF. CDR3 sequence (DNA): TGCGCCAGCAGCCAAGTCTCAGGGGGTTCCGCGGGAGATACGCAGTATTTT.

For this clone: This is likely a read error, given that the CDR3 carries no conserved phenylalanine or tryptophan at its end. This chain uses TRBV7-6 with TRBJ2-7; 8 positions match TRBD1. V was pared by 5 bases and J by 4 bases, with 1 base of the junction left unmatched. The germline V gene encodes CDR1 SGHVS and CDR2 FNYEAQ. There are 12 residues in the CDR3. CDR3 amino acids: CASSRQGYEQYS. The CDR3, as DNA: TGTGCCAGCAGCCGACAGGGGTACGAGCAGTACTCC.

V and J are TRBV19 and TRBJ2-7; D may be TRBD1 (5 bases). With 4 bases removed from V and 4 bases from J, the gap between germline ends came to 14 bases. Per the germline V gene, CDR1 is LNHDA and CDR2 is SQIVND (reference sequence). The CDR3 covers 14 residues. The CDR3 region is CASSKTSRVYEQYF. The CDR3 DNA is TGTGCCAGTAGTAAAACTTCCAGGGTGTACGAGCAGTACTTC.

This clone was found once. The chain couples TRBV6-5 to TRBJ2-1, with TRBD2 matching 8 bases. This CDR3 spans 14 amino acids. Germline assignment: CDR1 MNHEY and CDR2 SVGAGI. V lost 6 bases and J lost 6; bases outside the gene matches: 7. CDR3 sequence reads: CASRQSGRRNEQFF. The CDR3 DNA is TGTGCCAGCAGACAGAGCGGGAGACGCAATGAGCAGTTCTTC.

The CDR3 loop is CAWSVSLHRGDGYTF. For the CDR3, the DNA is TGTGCCTGGAGTGTATCCCTCCACCGGGGAGATGGCTACACCTTC. The chain joins TRBV30 to TRBJ1-2, with D unclear. Germline V CDR1 and CDR2: GTSNPN, SVGIG (reference sequence). The CDR3 spans 15 residues. Trimming left V 0 bases short and J 6 bases short, with 17 bases between.

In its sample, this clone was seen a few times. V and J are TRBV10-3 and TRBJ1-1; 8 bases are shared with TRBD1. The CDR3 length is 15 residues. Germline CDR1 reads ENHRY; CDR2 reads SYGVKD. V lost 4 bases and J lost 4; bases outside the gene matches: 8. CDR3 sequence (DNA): TGTGCCATCAGTGGAGCAGCAGGGGGCGGCACTGAAGCTTTCTTT. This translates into CAISGAAGGGTEAFF.

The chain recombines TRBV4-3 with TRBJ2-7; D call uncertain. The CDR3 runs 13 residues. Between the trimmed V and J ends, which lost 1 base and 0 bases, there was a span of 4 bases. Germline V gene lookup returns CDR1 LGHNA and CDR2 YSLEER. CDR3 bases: TGCGCCAGCAGCCAAGGACTCTCCTACGAGCAGTACTTC. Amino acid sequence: CASSQGLSYEQYF.

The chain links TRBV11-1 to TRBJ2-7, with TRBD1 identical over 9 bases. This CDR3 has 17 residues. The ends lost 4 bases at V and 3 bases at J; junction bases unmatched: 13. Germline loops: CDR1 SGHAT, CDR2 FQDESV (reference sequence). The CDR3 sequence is CASSSPPPGQGYYEQYF. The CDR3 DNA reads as TGTGCCAGCAGCTCCCCACCACCGGGACAGGGTTACTACGAGCAGTACTTC.

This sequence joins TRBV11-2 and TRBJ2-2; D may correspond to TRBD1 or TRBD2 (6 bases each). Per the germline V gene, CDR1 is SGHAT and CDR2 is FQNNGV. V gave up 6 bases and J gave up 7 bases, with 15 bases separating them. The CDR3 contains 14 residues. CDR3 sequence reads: CASRTGGSVGELFF. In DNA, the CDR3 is TGTGCCAGCAGGACCGGGGGCTCTGTCGGGGAGCTGTTTTTT.

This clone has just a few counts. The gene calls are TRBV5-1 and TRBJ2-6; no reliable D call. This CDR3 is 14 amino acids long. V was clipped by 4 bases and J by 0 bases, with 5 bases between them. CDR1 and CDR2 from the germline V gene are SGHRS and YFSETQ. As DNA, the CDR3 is TGCGCCAGCAGCCGTGACTCTGGGGCCAACGTCCTGACTTTC. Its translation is CASSRDSGANVLTF. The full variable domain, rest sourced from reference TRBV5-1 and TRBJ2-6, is KAGVTQTPRYLIKTRGQQVTLSCSPISGHRSVSWYQQTPGQGLQFLFEYFSETQRNKGNFPGRFSGRQFSNSRSEMNVSTLELGDSALYLCASSRDSGANVLTFGAGSRLTVL.

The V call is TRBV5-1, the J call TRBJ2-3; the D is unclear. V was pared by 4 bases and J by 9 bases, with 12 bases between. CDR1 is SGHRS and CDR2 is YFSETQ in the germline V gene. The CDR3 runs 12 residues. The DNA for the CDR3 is TGCGCCAGCAGCCCGGAGATTGGCACGCAGTATTTT. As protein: CASSPEIGTQYF.

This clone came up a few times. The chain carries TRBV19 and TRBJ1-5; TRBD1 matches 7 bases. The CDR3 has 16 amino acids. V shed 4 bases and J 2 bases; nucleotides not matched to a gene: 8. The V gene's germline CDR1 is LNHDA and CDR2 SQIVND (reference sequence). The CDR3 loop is CASSTGTVYGNQPQHF. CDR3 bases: TGTGCCAGTAGTACCGGGACAGTTTATGGCAATCAGCCCCAGCATTTT.

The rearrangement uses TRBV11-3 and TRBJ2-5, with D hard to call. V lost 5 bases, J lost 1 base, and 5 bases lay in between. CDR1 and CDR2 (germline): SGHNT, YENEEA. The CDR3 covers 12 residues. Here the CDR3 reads CASSPSQETQYF. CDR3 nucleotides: TGTGCCAGCAGCCCTAGCCAAGAGACCCAGTACTTC.

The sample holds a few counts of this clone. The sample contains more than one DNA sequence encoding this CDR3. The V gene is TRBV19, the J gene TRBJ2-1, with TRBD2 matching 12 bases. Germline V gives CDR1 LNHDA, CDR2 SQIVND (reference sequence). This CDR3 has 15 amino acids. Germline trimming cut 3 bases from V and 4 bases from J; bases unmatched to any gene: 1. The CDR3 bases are TGTGCCAGTAGTATGACTAGCGGGGGATACAATGAGCAGTTCTTC. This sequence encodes CASSMTSGGYNEQFF.

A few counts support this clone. Written as DNA, the CDR3 is TGTGCCAGCAGCTTAGAACAGGGCCTCAATCAGCCCCAGCATTTT. It specifies CASSLEQGLNQPQHF. The chain has TRBV7-2 and TRBJ1-5; the D gene is possibly TRBD1 (6 bases). Germline loops: CDR1 SGHTA, CDR2 FQGNSA. Trimming left V 1 base short and J 3 bases short, with 10 bases between. The CDR3 is 15 residues long.

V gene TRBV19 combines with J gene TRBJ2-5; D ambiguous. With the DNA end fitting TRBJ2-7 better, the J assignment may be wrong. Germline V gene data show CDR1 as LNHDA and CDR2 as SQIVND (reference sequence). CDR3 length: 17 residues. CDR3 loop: CASSIEWSRTRPYEQYF. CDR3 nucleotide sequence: TGTGCCAGTAGTATAGAGTGGTCACGCACCCGTCCCTACGAGCAGTACTTC.

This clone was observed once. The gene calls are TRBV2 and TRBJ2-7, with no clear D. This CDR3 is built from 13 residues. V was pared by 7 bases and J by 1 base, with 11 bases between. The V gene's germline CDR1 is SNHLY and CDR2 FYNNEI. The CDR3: CASNPVQSYEQYF. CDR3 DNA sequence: TGTGCCAGCAATCCCGTACAGTCCTACGAGCAGTACTTC.

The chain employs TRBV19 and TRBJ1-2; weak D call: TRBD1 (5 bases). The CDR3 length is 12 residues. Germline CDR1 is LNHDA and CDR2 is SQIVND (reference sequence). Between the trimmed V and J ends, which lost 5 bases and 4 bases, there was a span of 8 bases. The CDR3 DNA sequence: TGTGCCAGTAGTGGCCAGGGCTATGGCTACACCTTC. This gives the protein CASSGQGYGYTF.

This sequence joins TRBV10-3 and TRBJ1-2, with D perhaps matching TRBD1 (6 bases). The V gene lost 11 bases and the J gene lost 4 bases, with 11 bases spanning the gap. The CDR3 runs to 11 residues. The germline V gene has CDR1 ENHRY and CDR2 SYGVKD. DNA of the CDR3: TGTGCCTGCAGGGGTATCTATGGCTACACCTTC. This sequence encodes CACRGIYGYTF.

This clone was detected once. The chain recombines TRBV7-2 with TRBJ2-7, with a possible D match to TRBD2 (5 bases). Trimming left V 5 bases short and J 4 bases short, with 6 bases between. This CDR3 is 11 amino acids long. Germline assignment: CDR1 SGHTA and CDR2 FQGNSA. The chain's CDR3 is CASSPGYEQYF. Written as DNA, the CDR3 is TGTGCCAGCAGCCCGGGATACGAGCAGTACTTC.

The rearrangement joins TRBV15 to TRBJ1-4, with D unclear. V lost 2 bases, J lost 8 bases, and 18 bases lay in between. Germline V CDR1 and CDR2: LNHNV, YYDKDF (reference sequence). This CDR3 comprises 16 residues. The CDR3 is CATSRTTMWANEKLFF. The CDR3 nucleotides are TGTGCCACCAGCAGAACCACCATGTGGGCGAACGAAAAACTGTTTTTT.

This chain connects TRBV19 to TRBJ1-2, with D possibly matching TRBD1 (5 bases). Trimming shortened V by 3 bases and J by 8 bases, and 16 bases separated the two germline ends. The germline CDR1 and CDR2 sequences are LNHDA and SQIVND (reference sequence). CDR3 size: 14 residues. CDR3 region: CASSMWKGTEGYTF. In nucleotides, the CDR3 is TGTGCCAGTAGTATGTGGAAGGGGACGGAAGGCTACACCTTC.

The CDR3: CASSLSGHQETQYF. The CDR3 coding sequence is TGTGCCAGCAGCTTAAGCGGGCACCAAGAGACCCAGTACTTC. J is TRBJ2-5 and V is TRBV7-2, with D possibly being TRBD2 (6 bases). The germline gives CDR1 SGHTA, CDR2 FQGNSA. V was trimmed by 2 bases and J by 0 bases, leaving 7 bases between them. The CDR3 runs 14 residues.

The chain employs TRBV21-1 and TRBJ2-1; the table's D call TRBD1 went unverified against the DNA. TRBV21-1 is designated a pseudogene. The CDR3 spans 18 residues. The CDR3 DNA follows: TGTGCCAGCAGCGAACCTAAAATGGACAGGCTCAGGTACAATGAGCAGTTCTTC. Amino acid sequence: CASSEPKMDRLRYNEQFF.